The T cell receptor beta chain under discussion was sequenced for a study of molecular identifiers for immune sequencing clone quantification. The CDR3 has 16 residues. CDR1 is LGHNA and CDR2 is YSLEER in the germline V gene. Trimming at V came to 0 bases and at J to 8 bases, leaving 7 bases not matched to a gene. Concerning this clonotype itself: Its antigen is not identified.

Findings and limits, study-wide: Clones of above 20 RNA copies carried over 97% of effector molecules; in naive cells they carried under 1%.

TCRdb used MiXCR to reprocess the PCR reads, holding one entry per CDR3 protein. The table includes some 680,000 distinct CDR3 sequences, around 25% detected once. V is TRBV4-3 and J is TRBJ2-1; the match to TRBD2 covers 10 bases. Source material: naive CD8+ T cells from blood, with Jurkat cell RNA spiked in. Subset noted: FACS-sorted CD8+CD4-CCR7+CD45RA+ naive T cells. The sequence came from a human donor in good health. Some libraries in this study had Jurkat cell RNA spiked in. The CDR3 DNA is TGCGCCAGCAGCCAAGATAGGGCTAGCGGGAGCGATGAGCAGTTCTTC. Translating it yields CASSQDRASGSDEQFF.